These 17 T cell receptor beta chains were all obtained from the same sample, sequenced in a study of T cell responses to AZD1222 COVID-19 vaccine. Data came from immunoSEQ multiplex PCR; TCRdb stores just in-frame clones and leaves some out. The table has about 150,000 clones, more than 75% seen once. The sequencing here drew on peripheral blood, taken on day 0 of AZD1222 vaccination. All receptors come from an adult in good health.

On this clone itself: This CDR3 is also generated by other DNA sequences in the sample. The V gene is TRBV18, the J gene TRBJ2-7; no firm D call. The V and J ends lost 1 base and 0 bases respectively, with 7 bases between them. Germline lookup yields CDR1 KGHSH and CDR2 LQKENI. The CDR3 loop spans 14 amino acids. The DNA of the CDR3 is TGTGCCAGCTCACCACAGGGCAGCTCCTACGAGCAGTACTTC. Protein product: CASSPQGSSYEQYF.

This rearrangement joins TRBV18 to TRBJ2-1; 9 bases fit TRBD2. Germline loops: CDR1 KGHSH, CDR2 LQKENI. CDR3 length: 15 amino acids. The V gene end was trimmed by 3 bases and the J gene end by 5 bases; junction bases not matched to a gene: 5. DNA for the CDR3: TGTGCCAGCTCACCCTTACTAGCGGGCCACAATGAGCAGTTCTTC. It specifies CASSPLLAGHNEQFF.

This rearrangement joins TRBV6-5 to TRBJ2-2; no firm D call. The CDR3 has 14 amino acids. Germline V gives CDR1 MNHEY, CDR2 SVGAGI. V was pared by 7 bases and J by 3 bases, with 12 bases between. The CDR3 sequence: CASNQHEDTGELFF. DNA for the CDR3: TGTGCCAGCAACCAACACGAGGACACCGGGGAGCTGTTTTTT.

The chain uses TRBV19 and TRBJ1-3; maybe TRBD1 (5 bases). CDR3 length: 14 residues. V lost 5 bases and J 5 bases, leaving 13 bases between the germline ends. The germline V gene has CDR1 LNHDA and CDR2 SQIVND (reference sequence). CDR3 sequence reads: CASSPPGLRNTIYF. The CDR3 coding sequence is TGTGCCAGTAGTCCTCCGGGACTCAGAAACACCATATATTTT.

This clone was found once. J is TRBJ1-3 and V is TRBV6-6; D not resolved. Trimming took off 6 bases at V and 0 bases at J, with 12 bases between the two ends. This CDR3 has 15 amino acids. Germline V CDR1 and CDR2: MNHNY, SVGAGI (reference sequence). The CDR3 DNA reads TGTGCCAGCAGACTGCACTCGAGCTCTGGAAACACCATATATTTT. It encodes CASRLHSSSGNTIYF.

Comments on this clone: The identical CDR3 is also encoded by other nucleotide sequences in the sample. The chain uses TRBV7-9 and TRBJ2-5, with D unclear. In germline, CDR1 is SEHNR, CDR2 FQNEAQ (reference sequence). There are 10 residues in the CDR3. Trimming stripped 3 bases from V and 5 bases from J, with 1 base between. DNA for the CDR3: TGTGCCAGCAGCTTGGAGACCCAGTACTTC. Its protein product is CASSLETQYF.

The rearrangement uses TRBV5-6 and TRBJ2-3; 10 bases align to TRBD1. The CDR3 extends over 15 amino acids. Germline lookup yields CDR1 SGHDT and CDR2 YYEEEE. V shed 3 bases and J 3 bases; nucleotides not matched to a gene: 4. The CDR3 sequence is CASSWDRGWTDTQYF. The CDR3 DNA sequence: TGTGCCAGCAGCTGGGACAGGGGATGGACAGATACGCAGTATTTT.

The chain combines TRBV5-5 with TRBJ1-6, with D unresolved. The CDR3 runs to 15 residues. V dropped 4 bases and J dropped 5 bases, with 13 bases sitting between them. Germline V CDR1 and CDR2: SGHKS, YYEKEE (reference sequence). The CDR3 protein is CASSAQQQHNSPLHF. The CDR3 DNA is TGTGCCAGCAGCGCCCAGCAGCAGCATAATTCACCCCTCCACTTT.

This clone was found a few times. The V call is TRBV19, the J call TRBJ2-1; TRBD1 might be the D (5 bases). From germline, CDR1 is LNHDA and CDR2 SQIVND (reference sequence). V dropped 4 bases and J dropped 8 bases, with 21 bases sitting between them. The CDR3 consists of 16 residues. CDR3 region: CASSTLTGLGSDEQFF. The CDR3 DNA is TGTGCCAGTAGTACACTAACAGGCCTCGGAAGCGATGAGCAGTTCTTC.

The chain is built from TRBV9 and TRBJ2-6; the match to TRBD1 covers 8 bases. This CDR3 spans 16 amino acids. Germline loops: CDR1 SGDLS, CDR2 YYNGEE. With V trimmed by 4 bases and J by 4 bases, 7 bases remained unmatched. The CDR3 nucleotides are TGTGCCAGCAGCTCGACAGGGGCGGTGGGGGCCAACGTCCTGACTTTC. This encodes CASSSTGAVGANVLTF.

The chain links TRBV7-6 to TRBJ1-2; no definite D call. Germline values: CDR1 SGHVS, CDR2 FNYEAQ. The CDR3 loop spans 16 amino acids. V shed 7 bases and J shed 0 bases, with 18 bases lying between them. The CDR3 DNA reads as TGTGCCAGCACCTCGGTCCCTACCCCCGCTAACTATGGCTACACCTTC. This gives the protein CASTSVPTPANYGYTF.

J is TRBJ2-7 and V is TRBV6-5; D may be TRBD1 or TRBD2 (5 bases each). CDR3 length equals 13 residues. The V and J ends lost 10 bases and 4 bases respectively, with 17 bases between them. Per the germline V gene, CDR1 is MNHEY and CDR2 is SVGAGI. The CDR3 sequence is CATSLLGAYEQYF. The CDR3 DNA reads TGTGCCACCTCTCTACTAGGGGCGTACGAGCAGTACTTC.

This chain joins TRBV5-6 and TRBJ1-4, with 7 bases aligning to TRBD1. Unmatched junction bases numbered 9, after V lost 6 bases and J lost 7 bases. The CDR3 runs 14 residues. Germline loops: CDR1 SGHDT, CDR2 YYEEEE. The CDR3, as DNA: TGTGCCAGCAACAGAGGGGGCGGACGTGAAAAACTGTTTTTT. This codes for CASNRGGGREKLFF.

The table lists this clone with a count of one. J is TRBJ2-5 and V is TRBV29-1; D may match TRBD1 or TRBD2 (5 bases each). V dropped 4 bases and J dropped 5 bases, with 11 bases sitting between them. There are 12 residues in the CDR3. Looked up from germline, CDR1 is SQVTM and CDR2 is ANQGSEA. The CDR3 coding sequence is TGCAGCGTTGGAGGGGAAGGGGAGACCCAGTACTTC. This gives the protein CSVGGEGETQYF.

The CDR3 sequence is CASSPVGDINNYGYTF. The CDR3 nucleotides read TGTGCCAGCAGCCCGGTCGGGGACATCAATAACTATGGCTACACCTTC. The chain joins TRBV5-6 to TRBJ1-2, with D perhaps TRBD1 (6 bases). V shed 4 bases and J shed 1 base, with 17 bases lying between them. The CDR3 length is 16 residues. Germline CDR1 reads SGHDT; CDR2 reads YYEEEE.

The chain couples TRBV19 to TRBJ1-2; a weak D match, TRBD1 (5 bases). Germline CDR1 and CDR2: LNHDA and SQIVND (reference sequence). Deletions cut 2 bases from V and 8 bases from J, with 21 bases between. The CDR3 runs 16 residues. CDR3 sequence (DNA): TGTGCCAGTAGTATAATCGGCGGCGGGGCAATTAAAGGCTACACCTTC. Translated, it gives CASSIIGGGAIKGYTF.

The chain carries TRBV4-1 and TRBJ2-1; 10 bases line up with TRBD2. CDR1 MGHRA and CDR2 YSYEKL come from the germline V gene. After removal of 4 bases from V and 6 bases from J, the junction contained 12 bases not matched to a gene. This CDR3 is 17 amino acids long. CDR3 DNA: TGCGCCAGCAGCCGGAGCGGACTAGCGGCCTTGGGCAATGAGCAGTTCTTC. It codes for CASSRSGLAALGNEQFF.